The 3 T cell receptor beta chains given below trace back to one sample, sequenced in a study of lymphopenia after photon versus proton radiotherapy. Some clones are missing from TCRdb's copy, which holds only in-frame ones; the method was immunoSEQ multiplex PCR. Of about 70,000 clones listed, about 87% were seen once; the top ten hold roughly a tenth. The sample here was peripheral blood, taken from a patient treated with proton-based radiotherapy. These receptors originate from a man at least 80 years old with esophageal cancer.

Here the CDR3 reads CAWGRGILNTEAFF. The CDR3 DNA follows: TGTGCCTGGGGCAGGGGGATACTGAACACTGAAGCTTTCTTT. V and J are TRBV30 and TRBJ1-1; 7 positions agree with TRBD1. The V gene's germline CDR1 is GTSNPN and CDR2 SVGIG (reference sequence). The CDR3 spans 14 residues. The V and J ends lost 5 bases and 0 bases, in that order; junction bases with no gene match: 6.

The rearrangement uses TRBV18 and TRBJ2-7; D call uncertain. This CDR3 spans 13 amino acids. Trimming removed 4 bases from V and 4 bases from J, with 11 bases in between. CDR1 is KGHSH, CDR2 LQKENI, per germline. CDR3: CASSLLPGYEQYF. In nucleotides, the CDR3 is TGTGCCAGCTCACTACTCCCCGGATACGAGCAGTACTTC.

The chain joins TRBV25-1 to TRBJ1-4; D is perhaps TRBD1 (5 bases). The CDR3 sequence is 13 residues long. Germline CDR1 reads MGHDK; CDR2 reads SYGVNS. Trimming removed 6 bases at V and 4 bases at J, with 9 bases between. This CDR3 is CASSRQNNEKLFF. DNA for the CDR3: TGTGCCAGCAGCCGACAGAATAATGAAAAACTGTTTTTT.